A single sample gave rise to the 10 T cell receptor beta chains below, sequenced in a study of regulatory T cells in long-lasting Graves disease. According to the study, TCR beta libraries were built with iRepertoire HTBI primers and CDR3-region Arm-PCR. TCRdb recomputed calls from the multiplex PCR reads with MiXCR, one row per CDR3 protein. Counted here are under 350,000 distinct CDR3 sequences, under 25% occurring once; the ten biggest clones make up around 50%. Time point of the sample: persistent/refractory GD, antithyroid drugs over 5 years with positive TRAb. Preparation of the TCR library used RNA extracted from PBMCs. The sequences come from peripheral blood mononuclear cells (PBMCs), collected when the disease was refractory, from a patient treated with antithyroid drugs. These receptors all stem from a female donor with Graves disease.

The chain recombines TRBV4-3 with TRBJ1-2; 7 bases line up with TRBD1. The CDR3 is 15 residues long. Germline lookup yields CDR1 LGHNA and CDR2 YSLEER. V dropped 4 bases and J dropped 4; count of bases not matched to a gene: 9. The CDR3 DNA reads TGCGCCAGCAGCCCCCAAACAGGGGACGGCTATGGCTACACCTTC. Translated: CASSPQTGDGYGYTF.

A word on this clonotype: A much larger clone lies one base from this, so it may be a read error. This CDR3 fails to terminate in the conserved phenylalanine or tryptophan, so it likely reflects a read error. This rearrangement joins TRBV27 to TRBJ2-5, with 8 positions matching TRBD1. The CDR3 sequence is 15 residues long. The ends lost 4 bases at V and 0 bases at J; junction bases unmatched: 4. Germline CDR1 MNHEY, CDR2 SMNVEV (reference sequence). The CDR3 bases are TGTGCCAGCAGTTCTAACAGGGGGTACCAAGAGACCCAGTACTCC. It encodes CASSSNRGYQETQYS.

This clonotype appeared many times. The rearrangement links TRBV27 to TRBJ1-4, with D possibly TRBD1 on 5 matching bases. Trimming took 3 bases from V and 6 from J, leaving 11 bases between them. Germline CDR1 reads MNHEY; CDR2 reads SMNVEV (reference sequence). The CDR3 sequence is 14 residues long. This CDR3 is CASSFGTADEKLFF. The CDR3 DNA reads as TGTGCCAGCAGTTTCGGGACGGCCGATGAAAAACTGTTTTTT.

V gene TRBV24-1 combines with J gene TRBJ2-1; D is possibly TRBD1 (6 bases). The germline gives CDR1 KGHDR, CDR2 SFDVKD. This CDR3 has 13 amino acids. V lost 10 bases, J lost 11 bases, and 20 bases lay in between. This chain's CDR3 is CATTTGIGNKQFF. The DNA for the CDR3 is TGTGCCACTACCACAGGGATCGGAAATAAGCAGTTCTTC.

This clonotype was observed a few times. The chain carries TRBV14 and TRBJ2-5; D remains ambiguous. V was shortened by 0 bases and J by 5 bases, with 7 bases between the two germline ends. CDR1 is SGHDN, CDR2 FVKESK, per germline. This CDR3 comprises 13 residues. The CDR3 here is CASSQEIWETQYF. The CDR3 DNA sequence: TGTGCCAGCAGCCAAGAAATTTGGGAGACCCAGTACTTC.

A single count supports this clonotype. This CDR3 reads CASSQDGTSGRVYEQYF. The DNA for the CDR3 is TGTGCCAGCAGCCAAGACGGGACTAGCGGGAGGGTCTACGAGCAGTACTTC. The V and J genes are TRBV3-2 and TRBJ2-7; the listed D gene, TRBD2, was not tested against the DNA. TRBV3-2 constitutes a pseudogene. The CDR3 is 17 residues long.

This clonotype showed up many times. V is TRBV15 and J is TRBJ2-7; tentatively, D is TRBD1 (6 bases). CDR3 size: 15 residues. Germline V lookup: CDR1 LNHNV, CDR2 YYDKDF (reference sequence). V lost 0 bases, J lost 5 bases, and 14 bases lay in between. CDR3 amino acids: CATSRDRNAGDEQYF. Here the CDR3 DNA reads TGTGCCACCAGCAGAGACCGAAACGCAGGGGACGAGCAGTACTTC.

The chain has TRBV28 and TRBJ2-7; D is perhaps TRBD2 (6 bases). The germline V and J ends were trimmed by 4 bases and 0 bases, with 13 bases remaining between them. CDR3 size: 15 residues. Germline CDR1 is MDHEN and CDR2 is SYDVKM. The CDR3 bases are TGTGCCAGCAGTTCCCCCCGGGGGACCTCCTACGAGCAGTACTTC. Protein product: CASSSPRGTSYEQYF.

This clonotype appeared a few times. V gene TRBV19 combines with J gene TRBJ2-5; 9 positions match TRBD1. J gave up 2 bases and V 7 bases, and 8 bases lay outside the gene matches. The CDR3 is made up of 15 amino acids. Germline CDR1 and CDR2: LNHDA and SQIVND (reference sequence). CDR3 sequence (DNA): TGTGCCAGTAACCCTGGACAGGGGACTCAAGAGACCCAGTACTTC. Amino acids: CASNPGQGTQETQYF.

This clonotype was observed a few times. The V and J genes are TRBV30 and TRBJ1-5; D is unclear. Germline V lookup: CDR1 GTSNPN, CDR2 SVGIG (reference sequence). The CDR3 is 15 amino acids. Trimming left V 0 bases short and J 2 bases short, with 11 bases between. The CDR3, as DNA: TGTGCCTGGAGTGTATTCGGCGGAGGCAATCAGCCCCAGCATTTT. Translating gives CAWSVFGGGNQPQHF.